The 29 T cell receptor beta chains below all came from one sample that was sequenced in a study of cytomegalovirus exposure and HLA in healthy donors. Clones were read by immunoSEQ multiplex PCR, and TCRdb kept only the in-frame ones, dropping some. The repertoire holds roughly 100,000 clones, about 95% seen once, with around 0.85% in the top ten. The specimen sequenced was PBMCs. These receptors originate from a woman aged 18-29 years in good health and CMV-seronegative.

The chain uses TRBV5-1 and TRBJ1-5, with D unresolved. This CDR3 spans 13 amino acids. The V end lost 3 bases, the J end lost 1 base, and 5 bases lay between the germline ends. CDR1 is SGHRS, CDR2 YFSETQ, per germline. The DNA of the CDR3 is TGCGCCAGCAGCTCGGGGAGCAATCAGCCCCAGCATTTT. This gives the protein CASSSGSNQPQHF.

The chain joins TRBV5-1 to TRBJ2-7; D gene ambiguous. V was shortened by 1 base and J by 3 bases, with 17 bases between the two germline ends. Germline CDR1 reads SGHRS; CDR2 reads YFSETQ. There are 16 residues in the CDR3. This CDR3 reads CASSLSHAELHYEQYF. The DNA of the CDR3 is TGCGCCAGCAGCTTGAGCCACGCGGAGCTTCACTACGAGCAGTACTTC.

The rearrangement uses TRBV11-3 and TRBJ1-1; D unclear. The V gene's germline CDR1 is SGHNT and CDR2 YENEEA. V was shortened by 2 bases and J by 11 bases, with 9 bases between the two germline ends. The CDR3 totals 11 residues. The CDR3 spells CASSLRGSAFF. CDR3 coding DNA: TGTGCCAGCAGCTTACGAGGGTCGGCTTTCTTT.

V usage is TRBV11-2 and J usage is TRBJ2-1; possibly TRBD1 for D (6 bases). CDR1 and CDR2 from the germline V gene are SGHAT and FQNNGV. This CDR3 contains 13 residues. V lost 4 bases to trimming and J lost 8 bases, with 12 bases between them. The CDR3 reads CASSSTGIHEQFF. CDR3 coding DNA: TGTGCCAGCAGCTCAACAGGGATCCATGAGCAGTTCTTC.

CDR3 bases: TGTGCCAGCAGTTGGACAGACTTTATCTATGGCTACACCTTC. Its translation is CASSWTDFIYGYTF. The rearrangement uses TRBV2 and TRBJ1-2; a possible D gene is TRBD1 (6 bases). Between the trimmed V and J ends, which lost 5 bases and 4 bases, there was a span of 14 bases. Germline CDR1 is SNHLY and CDR2 is FYNNEI. The CDR3 has 14 amino acids.

This chain connects TRBV21-1 to TRBJ2-3; the DNA was not used to check the table's D call, TRBD2. TRBV21-1 is a pseudogene. The CDR3 totals 16 residues. CDR3 nucleotides: TGTGCCAGCAGCAAAGTGGCGGCCTATTCCACAGATACGCAGTATTTT. This translates into CASSKVAAYSTDTQYF.

This chain joins TRBV5-6 and TRBJ2-5; D is perhaps TRBD2 (7 bases). The germline V gene encodes CDR1 SGHDT and CDR2 YYEEEE. The germline V and J ends were trimmed by 2 bases and 5 bases, with 16 bases remaining between them. The CDR3 has 15 amino acids. The CDR3 DNA reads TGTGCCAGCAGCTTAGGGGGGAGGGTGACGGAGACCCAGTACTTC. It is translated as CASSLGGRVTETQYF.

The V call is TRBV5-1, the J call TRBJ2-7; the D gene is possibly TRBD2 (6 bases). Germline V CDR1 and CDR2: SGHRS, YFSETQ. Trimming cost V 2 bases and J 3 bases, with 15 bases left between them. This CDR3 has 15 amino acids. The CDR3 sequence: CASSLNGGFGYEQYF. The CDR3 DNA reads TGCGCCAGCAGCTTAAATGGAGGGTTCGGCTACGAGCAGTACTTC. Using reference TRBV5-1 and TRBJ2-7 for the parts outside the CDR3, the full variable domain is KAGVTQTPRYLIKTRGQQVTLSCSPISGHRSVSWYQQTPGQGLQFLFEYFSETQRNKGNFPGRFSGRQFSNSRSEMNVSTLELGDSALYLCASSLNGGFGYEQYFGPGTRLTVT.

The rearrangement joins TRBV2 to TRBJ2-2; 7 bases map to TRBD1. Per germline, CDR1 SNHLY and CDR2 FYNNEI. The CDR3 loop spans 19 amino acids. J lost 7 bases, V lost 2 bases, and 19 bases had no gene match. The CDR3 DNA reads TGTGCCAGCAGTGAATGGGGACGACAGGGCGAATTTCTAGGCGGGGAGCTGTTTTTT. It yields the protein CASSEWGRQGEFLGGELFF.

The chain employs TRBV29-1 and TRBJ2-7, with 9 bases aligning to TRBD1. V shed 5 bases and J 1 base; nucleotides not matched to a gene: 6. CDR3 length equals 14 residues. Germline V gives CDR1 SQVTM, CDR2 ANQGSEA. The CDR3 bases are TGCAGCGTTCGGACAGGGGCTGGATCCTACGAGCAGTACTTC. Residues: CSVRTGAGSYEQYF.

This rearrangement joins TRBV9 to TRBJ2-7, with a possible D match to TRBD2 (7 bases). Per the germline V gene, CDR1 is SGDLS and CDR2 is YYNGEE. Trimming removed 0 bases at V and 5 bases at J, with 12 bases between. CDR3 size: 14 residues. For the CDR3, the DNA is TGTGCCAGCAGCGTAGCGGGGGGCTGGAACGAGCAGTACTTC. It translates to CASSVAGGWNEQYF. Combining the CDR3 with reference TRBV9 and TRBJ2-7 gives the whole variable domain DSGVTQTPKHLITATGQRVTLRCSPRSGDLSVYWYQQSLDQGLQFLIQYYNGEERAKGNILERFSAQQFPDLHSELNLSSLELGDSALYFCASSVAGGWNEQYFGPGTRLTVT.

The V call is TRBV19, the J call TRBJ1-5; a possible D gene is TRBD1 (5 bases). This CDR3 region has 16 residues. V lost 1 base, J lost 0 bases, and 10 bases lay in between. Per the germline V gene, CDR1 is LNHDA and CDR2 is SQIVND (reference sequence). This CDR3 reads CASSIAGMASNQPQHF. CDR3 bases: TGTGCCAGTAGTATAGCAGGGATGGCTAGCAATCAGCCCCAGCATTTT.

In this sample, this clone turned up once. V is TRBV6-5 and J is TRBJ1-4; the match to TRBD1 covers 7 bases. After removal of 6 bases from V and 7 bases from J, the junction contained 14 bases not matched to a gene. Germline V gene lookup returns CDR1 MNHEY and CDR2 SVGAGI. The CDR3 spans 16 residues. The CDR3 here is CASSYITGVLGEKLFF. The CDR3 coding sequence is TGTGCCAGCAGCTACATCACAGGGGTACTAGGTGAAAAACTGTTTTTT.

The chain is built from TRBV18 and TRBJ2-3; D may be TRBD2 (5 bases). CDR3 length: 15 amino acids. The germline V gene encodes CDR1 KGHSH and CDR2 LQKENI. The V end was cut by 4 bases, the J end by 0 bases, with 11 bases between. The CDR3 sequence is CASSQDWASTDTQYF. CDR3 DNA: TGTGCCAGCTCACAGGACTGGGCTAGCACAGATACGCAGTATTTT.

V usage is TRBV5-8 and J usage is TRBJ1-2; D is undetermined. CDR1 and CDR2 (germline): SGHTS, YDEGEE. The CDR3 has 12 amino acids. V gave up 4 bases and J gave up 7 bases, with 11 bases separating them. CDR3 sequence: CASSRKSGGYTF. The CDR3 DNA is TGTGCCAGCAGCCGGAAATCGGGTGGCTACACCTTC.

The V call is TRBV9, the J call TRBJ1-1; D unclear. The CDR3 has 14 amino acids. V lost 0 bases, J lost 5 bases, and 11 bases lay in between. Germline-derived CDR1 and CDR2 are SGDLS and YYNGEE. Here the CDR3 DNA reads TGTGCCAGCAGCGTAGTTCATAGAGAAACTGAAGCTTTCTTT. This sequence encodes CASSVVHRETEAFF.

The rearrangement links TRBV4-2 to TRBJ1-1; TRBD1 might be the D (5 bases). This CDR3 contains 16 residues. Germline-derived CDR1 and CDR2 are LGHNA and YNFKEQ. V was cut by 0 bases and J by 8 bases, with 19 bases left in between. The CDR3 bases are TGTGCCAGCAGCCAAGATACATTGGGGGGGTTACCCGAAGCTTTCTTT. This gives the protein CASSQDTLGGLPEAFF.

This clone was seen once. The chain combines TRBV9 with TRBJ2-7; 11 nucleotides align to TRBD2. The V segment lost 0 bases and the J segment 4 bases; nucleotides outside the gene matches: 15. Germline CDR1 is SGDLS and CDR2 is YYNGEE. This CDR3 region has 19 residues. In DNA form, the CDR3 reads TGTGCCAGCAGCGTAGCCTTCGTGAGGGCTAGCGGGGGGCCGTACGAGCAGTACTTC. Amino acid sequence: CASSVAFVRASGGPYEQYF.

CDR3 protein: CASSPPAGQYNEQFF. The CDR3 bases are TGTGCCAGTAGTCCCCCGGCGGGACAGTACAATGAGCAGTTCTTC. The chain carries TRBV19 and TRBJ2-1; the D gene is possibly TRBD1 (7 bases). The CDR3 covers 15 residues. In germline, CDR1 is LNHDA, CDR2 SQIVND (reference sequence). Trimming removed 5 bases from V and 4 bases from J, with 15 bases in between.

This clone was recorded once. The V and J genes are TRBV18 and TRBJ2-3, with 8 bases identical to TRBD1. The germline V gene has CDR1 KGHSH and CDR2 LQKENI. The CDR3 sequence is 17 residues long. V dropped 3 bases and J dropped 1; count of bases not matched to a gene: 9. This CDR3 reads CASSPWDRPLGTDTQYF. The CDR3 DNA is TGTGCCAGCTCACCTTGGGACAGGCCGTTAGGCACAGATACGCAGTATTTT. The full variable domain, completed using reference TRBV18 and TRBJ2-3, is NAGVMQNPRHLVRRRGQEARLRCSPMKGHSHVYWYRQLPEEGLKFMVYLQKENIIDESGMPKERFSAEFPKEGPSILRIQQVVRGDSAAYFCASSPWDRPLGTDTQYFGPGTRLTVL.

The genes are TRBV11-2 and TRBJ2-3; the D is unclear. CDR1 SGHAT and CDR2 FQNNGV come from the germline V gene. CDR3 length: 15 amino acids. The V end lost 5 bases, the J end lost 1 base, and 13 bases lay between the germline ends. The CDR3 DNA sequence: TGTGCCAGCAGCCTGCGTCCGGTTGGCACAGATACGCAGTATTTT. This sequence encodes CASSLRPVGTDTQYF.

The gene calls are TRBV5-1 and TRBJ1-2; D ambiguous. V shed 0 bases and J shed 8 bases, with 11 bases lying between them. Germline V gene data show CDR1 as SGHRS and CDR2 as YFSETQ. The CDR3 length is 13 residues. The CDR3 DNA follows: TGCGCCAGCAGCTTGGCGGGTGGGTACGGCTACACCTTC. Its translation is CASSLAGGYGYTF. The full variable domain, in which reference TRBV5-1 and TRBJ1-2 provide the parts outside the CDR3, is KAGVTQTPRYLIKTRGQQVTLSCSPISGHRSVSWYQQTPGQGLQFLFEYFSETQRNKGNFPGRFSGRQFSNSRSEMNVSTLELGDSALYLCASSLAGGYGYTFGSGTRLTVV.

CDR3 coding DNA: TGTGCCAGCATCTTGGACAGGGGGGCCGGTTATGAGCAGTTCTTC. The encoded protein is CASILDRGAGYEQFF. The genes are TRBV2 and TRBJ2-1; 10 bases match TRBD1. After removal of 7 bases from V and 8 bases from J, the junction contained 11 bases not matched to a gene. This CDR3 spans 15 amino acids. The germline gives CDR1 SNHLY, CDR2 FYNNEI.

The CDR3 nucleotides are TGTGCCAGCAGCTTGTATTCCGCAGGGGGCTTCTCTGGGGCCAACGTCCTGACTTTC. Translating gives CASSLYSAGGFSGANVLTF. The chain recombines TRBV5-5 with TRBJ2-6; 8 positions agree with TRBD1. Losses at the gene ends were 1 base for V and 0 bases for J; bases not matched to a gene: 9. The germline V gene encodes CDR1 SGHKS and CDR2 YYEKEE (reference sequence). This CDR3 contains 19 residues.

The chain combines TRBV30 with TRBJ1-2, with D possibly matching TRBD1 (5 bases). Trimming shortened V by 5 bases and J by 0 bases, and 10 bases separated the two germline ends. Germline V gene sequence: CDR1 GTSNPN, CDR2 SVGIG (reference sequence). CDR3 length: 13 amino acids. CDR3 sequence: CAWGAGPNYGYTF. CDR3 DNA: TGTGCCTGGGGGGCAGGGCCTAACTATGGCTACACCTTC.

The J gene is TRBJ2-3, the V gene TRBV5-6; D call uncertain. Trimming took off 1 base at V and 0 bases at J, with 12 bases between the two ends. The CDR3 has 16 amino acids. From germline, CDR1 is SGHDT and CDR2 YYEEEE. DNA of the CDR3: TGTGCCAGCAGCTTGATGCAGGCGCCTAGCACAGATACGCAGTATTTT. Translated, it gives CASSLMQAPSTDTQYF.

Written as DNA, the CDR3 is TGTGCCAGCAGCGTAGCCTCCGGGACTAGCGAATACGAGCAGTACTTC. This codes for CASSVASGTSEYEQYF. The V gene is TRBV9, the J gene TRBJ2-7; 10 positions match TRBD2. The CDR3 runs to 16 residues. V trimming: 0 bases; J trimming: 4 bases; junction bases outside the gene matches: 7. Germline V gene data show CDR1 as SGDLS and CDR2 as YYNGEE.

The chain uses TRBV4-1 and TRBJ2-7; 10 nucleotides line up with TRBD2. The CDR3 contains 14 residues. Germline assignment: CDR1 MGHRA and CDR2 YSYEKL. With V trimmed by 4 bases and J by 3 bases, 3 bases remained unmatched. The CDR3 spells CASSPGTSVYEQYF. The CDR3 coding sequence is TGCGCCAGCAGCCCAGGGACTAGCGTCTACGAGCAGTACTTC.

The rearrangement joins TRBV7-9 to TRBJ1-1; no definite D call. V shed 5 bases and J shed 6 bases, with 4 bases lying between them. Germline loops: CDR1 SEHNR, CDR2 FQNEAQ (reference sequence). The CDR3 is 10 residues long. The CDR3 DNA reads TGTGCCAGCAGCACACCTGAAGCTTTCTTT. It encodes CASSTPEAFF.